This T cell receptor beta chain originates from a study of shared clonotypes between healthy human individuals. Repertoires were generated with immunoSEQ multiplex PCR, while TCRdb's copy carries only in-frame clones and drops some. This table holds 2 million to 2.5 million clones, about 92% found once. Terminally differentiated effector memory CD45RA+ cells were excluded by CCR7 positive selection of CD45RO-negative cells. The CDR3 consists of 13 residues. The V end lost 2 bases, the J end lost 6 bases, and 10 bases lay between the germline ends. Germline lookup yields CDR1 MNHEY and CDR2 SVGAGI. The material sequenced was naive CD8+ T cells from PBMCs. This TCR came from a man younger than 35 in good health. Some clones in this sample may be carry-over from other donors' samples. The chain recombines TRBV6-5 with TRBJ1-1, with TRBD1 as a possible D gene (5 bases). The CDR3, as DNA: TGTGCCAGCAGTTACCTAGGGGAGCCTGAAGCTTTCTTT. Its protein product is CASSYLGEPEAFF.